A selection of T cell receptor beta chains follows, all from one sample in a study of neoadjuvant anti-PD-1 for oral cavity cancer. TCRdb keeps only in-frame clones here, not all; method: immunoSEQ multiplex PCR. The sample lists under 20,000 clones; around 72% were seen once. The material was PBMCs, obtained before nivolumab (anti-PD-1) treatment. These receptors were taken from a person between 40 and 80 years old with oral cavity squamous cell carcinoma. CDR3s include the opening cysteine and the closing phenylalanine or tryptophan. The order of the fields is J gene, V gene, D gene, CDR3 protein, CDR3 DNA. D genes are given only for firm matches.

>TRBJ2-2|TRBV11-3|-
CASRFKRNTGELFF
TGTGCCAGCAGATTCAAACGGAACACCGGGGAGCTGTTTTTT
>TRBJ1-3|TRBV7-8|-
CASSPSGGPGNTIYF
TGTGCCAGCAGCCCCAGCGGTGGTCCTGGAAACACCATATATTTT
>TRBJ2-2|TRBV27|TRBD1
CASRDDRVRTGELFF
TGTGCCAGCAGGGACGACAGGGTTCGGACCGGGGAGCTGTTTTTT
>TRBJ1-6|TRBV7-9|-
CASSLIEDSPLHF
TGTGCCAGCAGCTTGATAGAGGATTCACCCCTCCACTTT
>TRBJ1-1|TRBV5-1|-
CASSLALNTEAFF
TGCGCCAGCAGCTTGGCCCTGAACACTGAAGCTTTCTTT
>TRBJ1-1|TRBV6-5|TRBD1
CASEGQGGGTEAFF
TGTGCCAGCGAGGGACAGGGAGGGGGCACTGAAGCTTTCTTT
>TRBJ2-7|TRBV25-1|TRBD2
CASRGSGSYEQYF
TGTGCCAGCAGGGGTAGCGGGAGTTACGAGCAGTACTTC
>TRBJ1-1|TRBV11-2|-
CASSLGTNTEAFF
TGTGCCAGCAGCTTAGGGACGAACACTGAAGCTTTCTTT
>TRBJ2-1|TRBV2|-
CASSELARVEQFF
TGTGCCAGCAGTGAATTGGCGAGAGTTGAGCAGTTCTTC
>TRBJ2-3|TRBV5-1|-
CASSLAQNTDTQYF
TGCGCCAGCAGCTTGGCCCAGAACACAGATACGCAGTATTTT
>TRBJ2-1|TRBV7-6|-
CASSTHVGSYNEQFF
TGTGCCAGCAGCACACACGTGGGCTCCTACAATGAGCAGTTCTTC
>TRBJ1-1|TRBV12-5|-
CASGPGLWDTEAFF
TGTGCTAGTGGTCCAGGGCTATGGGACACTGAAGCTTTCTTT
>TRBJ1-1|TRBV5-4|-
CASREPDTEAFF
TGTGCCAGCCGCGAGCCAGACACTGAAGCTTTCTTT
>TRBJ2-1|TRBV11-3|-
CASSLDVYNEQFF
TGTGCCAGCAGCTTAGACGTCTACAATGAGCAGTTCTTC